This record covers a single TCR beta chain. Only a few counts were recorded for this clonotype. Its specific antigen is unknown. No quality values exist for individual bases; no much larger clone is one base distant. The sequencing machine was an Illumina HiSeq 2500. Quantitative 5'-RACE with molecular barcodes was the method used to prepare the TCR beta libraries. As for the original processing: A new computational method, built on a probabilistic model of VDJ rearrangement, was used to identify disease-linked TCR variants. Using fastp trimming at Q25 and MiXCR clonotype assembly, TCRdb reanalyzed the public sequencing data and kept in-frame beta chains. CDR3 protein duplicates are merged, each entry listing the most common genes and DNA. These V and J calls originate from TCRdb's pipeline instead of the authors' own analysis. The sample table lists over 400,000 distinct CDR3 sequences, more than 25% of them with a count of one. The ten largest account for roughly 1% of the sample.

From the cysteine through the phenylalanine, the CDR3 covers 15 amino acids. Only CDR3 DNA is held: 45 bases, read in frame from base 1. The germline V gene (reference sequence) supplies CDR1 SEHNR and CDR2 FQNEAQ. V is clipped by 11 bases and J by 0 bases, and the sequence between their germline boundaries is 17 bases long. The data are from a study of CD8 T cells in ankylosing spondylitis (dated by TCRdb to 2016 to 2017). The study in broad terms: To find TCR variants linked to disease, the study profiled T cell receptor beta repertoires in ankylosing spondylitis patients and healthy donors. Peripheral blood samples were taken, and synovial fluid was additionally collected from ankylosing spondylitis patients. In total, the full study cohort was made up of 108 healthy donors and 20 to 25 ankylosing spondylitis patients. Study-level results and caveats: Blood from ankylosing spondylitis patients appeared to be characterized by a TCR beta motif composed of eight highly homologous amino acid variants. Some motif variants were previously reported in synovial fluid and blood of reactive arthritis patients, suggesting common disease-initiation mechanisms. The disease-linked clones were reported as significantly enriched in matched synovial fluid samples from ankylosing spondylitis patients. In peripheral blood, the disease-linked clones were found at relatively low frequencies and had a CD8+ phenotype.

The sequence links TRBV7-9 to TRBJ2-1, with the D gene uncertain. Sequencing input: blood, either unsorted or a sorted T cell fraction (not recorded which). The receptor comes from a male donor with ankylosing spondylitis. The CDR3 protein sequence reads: CALWSLLSSYNEQFF. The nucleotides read TGTGCCCTTTGGAGTCTACTCAGCTCCTACAATGAGCAGTTCTTC.